Presented here are 21 T cell receptor beta chains from one specimen sequenced in a study of cytomegalovirus exposure and HLA in healthy donors. The assay was immunoSEQ multiplex PCR, and TCRdb's table has in-frame clones only and misses some. The data show 100,000 to 150,000 clones, roughly 90% seen once. The sequencing sample was made of PBMCs. The receptors shown here come from a woman aged 18-30 years in good health and CMV-seronegative.

The chain couples TRBV7-8 to TRBJ1-5; tentative D call: TRBD1 (6 bases). This CDR3 is 17 amino acids long. Germline CDR1 SGHVS, CDR2 FQNEAQ. V shed 5 bases and J shed 1 base, with 18 bases lying between them. This CDR3 is CASSRDRTVASNQPQHF. CDR3 sequence (DNA): TGTGCCAGCAGCAGAGATAGGACAGTGGCCAGCAATCAGCCCCAGCATTTT.

The chain uses TRBV5-6 and TRBJ2-7; TRBD2 matches at 9 bases. Germline values: CDR1 SGHDT, CDR2 YYEEEE. The J segment lost 3 bases and the V segment lost 4 bases, leaving 8 bases of the junction unmatched. CDR3 length: 15 amino acids. The CDR3 bases are TGTGCCAGCAGCCCGGGGACTAGCAGACACTACGAGCAGTACTTC. This sequence encodes CASSPGTSRHYEQYF.

This rearrangement joins TRBV7-3 to TRBJ2-3; D is uncertain. CDR1 and CDR2 from the germline V gene are SGHTA and FQGTGA. The CDR3 covers 17 residues. The V and J ends lost 0 bases and 0 bases respectively, with 13 bases between them. CDR3 residues: CASSLTAAYTSTDTQYF. In DNA, the CDR3 is TGTGCCAGCAGCTTAACTGCGGCTTACACCAGCACAGATACGCAGTATTTT. The full variable domain, completed using reference TRBV7-3 and TRBJ2-3, is GAGVSQTPSNKVTEKGKYVELRCDPISGHTALYWYRQSLGQGPEFLIYFQGTGAADDSGLPNDRFFAVRPEGSVSTLKIQRTERGDSAVYLCASSLTAAYTSTDTQYFGPGTRLTVL.

V and J are TRBV18 and TRBJ2-5; D might be TRBD1 (6 bases). CDR1 is KGHSH and CDR2 is LQKENI in the germline V gene. V lost 3 bases and J 4 bases, leaving 15 bases between the germline ends. CDR3 length equals 15 residues. The CDR3 loop reads CASSPVGGGSETQYF. CDR3 nucleotide sequence: TGTGCCAGCTCACCCGTTGGGGGCGGATCAGAGACCCAGTACTTC. The full variable domain, its missing parts supplied by reference TRBV18 and TRBJ2-5, is NAGVMQNPRHLVRRRGQEARLRCSPMKGHSHVYWYRQLPEEGLKFMVYLQKENIIDESGMPKERFSAEFPKEGPSILRIQQVVRGDSAAYFCASSPVGGGSETQYFGPGTRLLVL.

CDR3 coding DNA: TGCGCCAGCAGCTCCGAAGCGGCCCCCCACAATGAGCAGTTCTTC. This gives the protein CASSSEAAPHNEQFF. The chain combines TRBV5-1 with TRBJ2-1; perhaps TRBD2 as D (5 bases). Trimming removed 3 bases at V and 5 bases at J, with 15 bases between. Germline loops: CDR1 SGHRS, CDR2 YFSETQ. CDR3 length: 15 amino acids. The variable domain in full, completed from reference TRBV5-1 and TRBJ2-1, reads KAGVTQTPRYLIKTRGQQVTLSCSPISGHRSVSWYQQTPGQGLQFLFEYFSETQRNKGNFPGRFSGRQFSNSRSEMNVSTLELGDSALYLCASSSEAAPHNEQFFGPGTRLTVL.

CDR3: CASSLAGRGNTEAFF. The CDR3 DNA reads TGTGCCAGCAGCTTGGCCGGTCGGGGGAACACTGAAGCTTTCTTT. This chain uses TRBV5-4 with TRBJ1-1, with unresolved D. CDR1 is SGHNT and CDR2 is YYREEE in the germline V gene (reference sequence). V lost 0 bases, J lost 1 base, and 10 bases lay in between. The CDR3 totals 15 residues. Looking up the rest from reference TRBV5-4 and TRBJ1-1 gives the full variable domain: ETGVTQSPTHLIKTRGQQVTLRCSSQSGHNTVSWYQQALGQGPQFIFQYYREEENGRGNFPPRFSGLQFPNYSSELNVNALELDDSALYLCASSLAGRGNTEAFFGQGTRLTVV.

The chain carries TRBV18 and TRBJ1-3; 7 positions match TRBD1. This CDR3 has 15 residues. CDR1 and CDR2 from the germline V gene are KGHSH and LQKENI. The J segment lost 3 bases and the V segment lost 4 bases, leaving 6 bases of the junction unmatched. The CDR3 here is CASSRRQGNGNTIYF. The CDR3 DNA reads as TGTGCCAGCTCACGCAGACAGGGCAATGGAAACACCATATATTTT. Based on the CDR3 plus reference TRBV18 and TRBJ1-3, the full variable domain is NAGVMQNPRHLVRRRGQEARLRCSPMKGHSHVYWYRQLPEEGLKFMVYLQKENIIDESGMPKERFSAEFPKEGPSILRIQQVVRGDSAAYFCASSRRQGNGNTIYFGEGSWLTVV.

The sample holds one count of this clone. The chain employs TRBV7-8 and TRBJ1-2; D is possibly TRBD1 (6 bases). V lost 2 bases to trimming and J lost 6 bases, with 10 bases between them. Germline V gene sequence: CDR1 SGHVS, CDR2 FQNEAQ. This CDR3 has 13 amino acids. The CDR3 DNA reads TGTGCCAGCAGCTTACAGGGGTGGGATGGCTACACCTTC. As protein: CASSLQGWDGYTF.

The rearrangement links TRBV7-2 to TRBJ2-5; 8 positions agree with TRBD2. Germline CDR1 is SGHTA and CDR2 is FQGNSA. V was clipped by 5 bases and J by 5 bases; unmatched bases: 13. The CDR3 has 16 residues. The CDR3 DNA follows: TGTGCCAGCAGCAAACGAATGACTAGCGTGGGCGAGACCCAGTACTTC. Translating it yields CASSKRMTSVGETQYF.

The table lists this clone with a count of one. The chain combines TRBV18 with TRBJ1-1; the D gene is possibly TRBD1 (6 bases). Trimming stripped 6 bases from V and 3 bases from J, with 14 bases between. CDR1 KGHSH and CDR2 LQKENI come from the germline V gene. This CDR3 is 14 amino acids long. The CDR3 here is CASSPPQGYTEAFF. The CDR3 DNA is TGTGCCAGCTCCCCTCCCCAGGGGTACACTGAAGCTTTCTTT.

This clone was found once. This chain links TRBV4-1 with TRBJ2-1; D is uncertain. Trimming left V 0 bases short and J 2 bases short, with 11 bases between. CDR1 and CDR2 (germline): MGHRA, YSYEKL. There are 16 residues in the CDR3. For the CDR3, the DNA is TGCGCCAGCAGCCAAGAGGCCGAGGTACCCTACAATGAGCAGTTCTTC. This gives the protein CASSQEAEVPYNEQFF.

This clone has just one count. V usage is TRBV5-1 and J usage is TRBJ2-2; tentative D call: TRBD1 (5 bases). The germline gives CDR1 SGHRS, CDR2 YFSETQ. The CDR3 extends over 13 amino acids. Trimming stripped 4 bases from V and 4 bases from J, with 8 bases between. The CDR3 bases are TGCGCCAGCAGCGCCAGGGCCACCGGGGAGCTGTTTTTT. As protein: CASSARATGELFF.

The rearrangement joins TRBV5-1 to TRBJ2-1, with 7 nucleotides matching TRBD2. CDR1 and CDR2 from the germline V gene are SGHRS and YFSETQ. This CDR3 is 14 amino acids long. Trimming took 0 bases from V and 7 from J; bases not matched to a gene: 4. The CDR3 bases are TGCGCCAGCAGCTTGGGGAGCGGGGCTAATGAGCAGTTCTTC. Amino acids: CASSLGSGANEQFF.

The gene calls are TRBV7-9 and TRBJ1-2, with D possibly matching TRBD1 (5 bases). V was pared by 5 bases and J by 1 base, with 26 bases between. This CDR3 has 19 amino acids. Germline V gene lookup returns CDR1 SEHNR and CDR2 FQNEAQ (reference sequence). The CDR3 region is CASSKRSRGPFPYNYGYTF. CDR3 sequence (DNA): TGTGCCAGCAGCAAGCGCTCTAGGGGTCCCTTCCCTTATAACTATGGCTACACCTTC.

This sequence joins TRBV7-6 and TRBJ2-3, with 9 bases matching TRBD2. The CDR3 consists of 15 residues. With 7 bases clipped from V and 1 base from J, the junction kept 6 bases outside the gene matches. Germline assignment: CDR1 SGHVS and CDR2 FNYEAQ. Written as DNA, the CDR3 is TGTGCCAGCACCCCTAGCGGGATCGGCACAGATACGCAGTATTTT. Protein: CASTPSGIGTDTQYF. Together with reference TRBV7-6 and TRBJ2-3, the CDR3 gives the full variable domain: GAGVSQSPRYKVTKRGQDVALRCDPISGHVSLYWYRQALGQGPEFLTYFNYEAQQDKSGLPNDRFSAERPEGSISTLTIQRTEQRDSAMYRCASTPSGIGTDTQYFGPGTRLTVL.

The J gene is TRBJ2-3, the V gene TRBV15, with 8 bases that match TRBD1. V gave up 3 bases and J gave up 4 bases; unmatched junction bases: 3. The CDR3 sequence is 14 residues long. The V gene's germline CDR1 is LNHNV and CDR2 YYDKDF (reference sequence). DNA for the CDR3: TGTGCCACCAGCAGGGACAGGGTCTCAGATACGCAGTATTTT. This codes for CATSRDRVSDTQYF. The whole variable domain, filled in from reference TRBV15 and TRBJ2-3, reads DAMVIQNPRYQVTQFGKPVTLSCSQTLNHNVMYWYQQKSSQAPKLLFHYYDKDFNNEADTPDNFQSRRPNTSFCFLDIRSPGLGDTAMYLCATSRDRVSDTQYFGPGTRLTVL.

The chain joins TRBV7-9 to TRBJ1-4; 7 positions agree with TRBD1. Germline lookup yields CDR1 SEHNR and CDR2 FQNEAQ (reference sequence). V shed 5 bases and J 8 bases; nucleotides not matched to a gene: 11. The CDR3 is made up of 15 amino acids. In DNA, the CDR3 is TGTGCCAGCAGCGCCGCCGGGACAGAGGTCGAAAAACTGTTTTTT. This translates into CASSAAGTEVEKLFF.

V usage is TRBV14 and J usage is TRBJ1-1; D unclear. The CDR3 runs 11 residues. Germline CDR1 SGHDN, CDR2 FVKESK. Trimming removed 3 bases from V and 8 bases from J, with 7 bases in between. The CDR3 reads CASSQGGEAFF. The CDR3 bases are TGTGCCAGCAGCCAGGGAGGGGAAGCTTTCTTT.

The V gene is TRBV30, the J gene TRBJ1-4; 7 positions agree with TRBD1. Germline CDR1 is GTSNPN and CDR2 is SVGIG (reference sequence). The V segment lost 3 bases and the J segment 8 bases; nucleotides outside the gene matches: 3. The CDR3 is made up of 12 amino acids. Here the CDR3 reads CAWSRQGEKLFF. In DNA form, the CDR3 reads TGTGCCTGGAGCAGACAGGGAGAAAAACTGTTTTTT.

The V call is TRBV27, the J call TRBJ2-7, with 7 nucleotides matching TRBD2. Looked up from germline, CDR1 is MNHEY and CDR2 is SMNVEV (reference sequence). This CDR3 spans 17 amino acids. Losses at the gene ends were 7 bases for V and 3 bases for J; bases not matched to a gene: 18. As DNA, the CDR3 is TGTGCCAGCAAACGACGGGGTTCGGCGGGAGAGGGCTACGAGCAGTACTTC. This encodes CASKRRGSAGEGYEQYF.

The rearrangement uses TRBV15 and TRBJ2-1; the match to TRBD2 covers 13 bases. This CDR3 contains 16 residues. CDR1 LNHNV and CDR2 YYDKDF come from the germline V gene (reference sequence). The J segment lost 2 bases and the V segment lost 8 bases, leaving 6 bases of the junction unmatched. The CDR3 DNA sequence: TGTGCCACCGAACCGGGACTAGCGGGGACCTACAATGAGCAGTTCTTC. Translation gives CATEPGLAGTYNEQFF. The complete variable domain, with remaining parts taken from reference TRBV15 and TRBJ2-1, reads DAMVIQNPRYQVTQFGKPVTLSCSQTLNHNVMYWYQQKSSQAPKLLFHYYDKDFNNEADTPDNFQSRRPNTSFCFLDIRSPGLGDTAMYLCATEPGLAGTYNEQFFGPGTRLTVL.